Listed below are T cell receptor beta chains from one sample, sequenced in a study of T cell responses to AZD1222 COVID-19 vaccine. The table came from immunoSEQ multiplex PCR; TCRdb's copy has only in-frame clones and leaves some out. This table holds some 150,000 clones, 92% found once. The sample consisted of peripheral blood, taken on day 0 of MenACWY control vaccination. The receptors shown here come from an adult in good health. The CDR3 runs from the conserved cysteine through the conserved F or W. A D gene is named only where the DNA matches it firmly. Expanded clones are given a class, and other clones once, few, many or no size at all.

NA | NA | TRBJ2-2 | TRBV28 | CASSLSQAWGELFF
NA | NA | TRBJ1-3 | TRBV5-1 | CASSSGATGNTIYF
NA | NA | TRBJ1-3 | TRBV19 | CASLVSGGTGTIYF
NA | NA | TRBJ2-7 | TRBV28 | CASSLGRGSYEQYF
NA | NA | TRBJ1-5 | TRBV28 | CASSPEGLSSNQPQHF
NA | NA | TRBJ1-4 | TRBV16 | CASSPRLKEKLFF
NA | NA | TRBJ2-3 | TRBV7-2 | CASSSRISDTQYF
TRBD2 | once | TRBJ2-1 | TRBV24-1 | CATSGRGSSYNEQFF
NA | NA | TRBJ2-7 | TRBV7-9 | CASSGRRDEQYF
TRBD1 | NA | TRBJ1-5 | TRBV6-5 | CASRRGRESNQPQHF
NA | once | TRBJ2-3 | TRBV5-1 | CASSLGTSTDTQYF
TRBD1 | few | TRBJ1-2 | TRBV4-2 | CASSQDETGGSYGYTF
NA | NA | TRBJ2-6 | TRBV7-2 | CASSPVLAGANVLTF
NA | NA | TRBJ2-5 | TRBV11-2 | CASSLGQPRGGQETQYF
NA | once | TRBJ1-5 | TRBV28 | CASRSFHLRGNQPQHF
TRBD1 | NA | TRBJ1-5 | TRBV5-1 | CASSLGTGVNQPQHF
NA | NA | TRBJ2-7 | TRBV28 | CASSPPGDSYEQYF
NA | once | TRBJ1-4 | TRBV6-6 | CASSQVSAEKLFF
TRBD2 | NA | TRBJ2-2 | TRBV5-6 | CASSYLAGRLTNGELFF
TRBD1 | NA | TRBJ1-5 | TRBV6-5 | CASSPTGSLYQPQHF
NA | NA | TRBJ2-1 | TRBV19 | CASSYHPRGAHNEQFF
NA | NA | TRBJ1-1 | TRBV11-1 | CASTLTAMATEAFF